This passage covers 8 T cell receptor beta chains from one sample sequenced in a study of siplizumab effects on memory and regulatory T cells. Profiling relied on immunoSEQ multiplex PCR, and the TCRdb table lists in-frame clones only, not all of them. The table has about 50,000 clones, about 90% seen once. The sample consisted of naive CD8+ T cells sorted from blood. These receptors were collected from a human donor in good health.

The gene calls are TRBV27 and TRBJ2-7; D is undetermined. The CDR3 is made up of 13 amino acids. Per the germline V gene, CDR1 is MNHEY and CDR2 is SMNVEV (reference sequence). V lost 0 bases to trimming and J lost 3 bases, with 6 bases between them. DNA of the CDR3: TGTGCCAGCAGTTTATCGGCCGTCTACGAGCAGTACTTC. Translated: CASSLSAVYEQYF.

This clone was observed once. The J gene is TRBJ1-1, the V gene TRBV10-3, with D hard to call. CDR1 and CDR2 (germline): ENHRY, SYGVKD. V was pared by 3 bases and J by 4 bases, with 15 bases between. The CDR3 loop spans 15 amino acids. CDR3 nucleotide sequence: TGTGCCATCAGTGAAGGAGGCGGGATCGCCACTGAAGCTTTCTTT. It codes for CAISEGGGIATEAFF.

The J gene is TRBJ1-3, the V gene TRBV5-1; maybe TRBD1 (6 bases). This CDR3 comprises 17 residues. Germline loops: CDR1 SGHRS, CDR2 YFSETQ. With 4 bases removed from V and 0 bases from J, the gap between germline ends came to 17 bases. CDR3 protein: CASSQWGDKSSGNTIYF. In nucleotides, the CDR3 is TGCGCCAGCAGCCAGTGGGGGGACAAGAGCTCTGGAAACACCATATATTTT.

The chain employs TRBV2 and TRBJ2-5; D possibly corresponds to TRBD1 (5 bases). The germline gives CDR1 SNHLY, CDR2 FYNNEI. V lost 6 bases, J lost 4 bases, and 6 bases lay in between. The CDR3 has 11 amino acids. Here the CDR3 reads CASRDTETQYF. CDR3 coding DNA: TGTGCCAGCAGGGACACAGAGACCCAGTACTTC.

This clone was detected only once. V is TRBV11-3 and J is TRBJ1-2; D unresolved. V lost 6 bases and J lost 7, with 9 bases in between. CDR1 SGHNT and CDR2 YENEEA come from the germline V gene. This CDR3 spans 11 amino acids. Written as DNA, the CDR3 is TGTGCCAGCAGTTCGCCCGCTGGCTACACCTTC. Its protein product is CASSSPAGYTF.

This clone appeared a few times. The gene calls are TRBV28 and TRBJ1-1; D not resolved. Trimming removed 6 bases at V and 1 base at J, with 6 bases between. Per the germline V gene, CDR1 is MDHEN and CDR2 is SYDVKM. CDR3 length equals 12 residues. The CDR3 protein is CASSLKNTEAFF. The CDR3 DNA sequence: TGTGCCAGCAGCCTCAAGAACACTGAAGCTTTCTTT.

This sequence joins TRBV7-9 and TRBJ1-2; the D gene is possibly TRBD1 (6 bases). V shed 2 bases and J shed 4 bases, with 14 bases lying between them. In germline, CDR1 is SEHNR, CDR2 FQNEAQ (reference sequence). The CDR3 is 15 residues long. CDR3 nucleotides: TGTGCCAGCAGCTTAATTTTGGCGGACAGCTATGGCTACACCTTC. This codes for CASSLILADSYGYTF.

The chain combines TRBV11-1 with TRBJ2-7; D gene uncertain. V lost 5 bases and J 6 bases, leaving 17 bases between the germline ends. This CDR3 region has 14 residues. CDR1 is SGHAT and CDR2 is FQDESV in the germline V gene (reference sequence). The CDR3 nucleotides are TGTGCCAGCAGCAAACCCTCGGACCCGGGCGAGCAGTACTTC. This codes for CASSKPSDPGEQYF.